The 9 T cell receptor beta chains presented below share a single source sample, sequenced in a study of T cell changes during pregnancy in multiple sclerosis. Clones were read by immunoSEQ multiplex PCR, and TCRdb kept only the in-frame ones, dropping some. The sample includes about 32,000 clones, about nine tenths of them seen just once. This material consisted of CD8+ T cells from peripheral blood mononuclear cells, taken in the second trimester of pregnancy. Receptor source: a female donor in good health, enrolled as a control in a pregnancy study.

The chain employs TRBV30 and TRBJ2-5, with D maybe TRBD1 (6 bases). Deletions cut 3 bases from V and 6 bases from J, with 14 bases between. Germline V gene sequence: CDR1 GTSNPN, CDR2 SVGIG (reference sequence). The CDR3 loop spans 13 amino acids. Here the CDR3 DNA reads TGTGCCTGGAGAAATGAGGACAGAAAGACCCAGTACTTC. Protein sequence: CAWRNEDRKTQYF.

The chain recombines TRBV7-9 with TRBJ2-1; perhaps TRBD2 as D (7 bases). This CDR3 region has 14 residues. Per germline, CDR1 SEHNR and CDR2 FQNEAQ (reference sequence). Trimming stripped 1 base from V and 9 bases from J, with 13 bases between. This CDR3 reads CASSLVGGPSEQFF. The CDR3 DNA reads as TGTGCCAGCAGCTTAGTGGGGGGGCCTAGTGAGCAGTTCTTC.

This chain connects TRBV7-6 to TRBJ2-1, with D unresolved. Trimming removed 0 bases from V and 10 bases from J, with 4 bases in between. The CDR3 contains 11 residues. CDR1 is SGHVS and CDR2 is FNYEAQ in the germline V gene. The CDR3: CASSLAQEQFF. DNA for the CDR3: TGTGCCAGCAGCTTAGCACAGGAGCAGTTCTTC.

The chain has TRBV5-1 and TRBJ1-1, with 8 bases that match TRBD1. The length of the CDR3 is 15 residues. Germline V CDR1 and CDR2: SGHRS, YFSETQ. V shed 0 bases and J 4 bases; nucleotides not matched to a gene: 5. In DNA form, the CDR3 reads TGCGCCAGCAGCTTGGACGGCAGGGGGCTCACTGAAGCTTTCTTT. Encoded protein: CASSLDGRGLTEAFF.

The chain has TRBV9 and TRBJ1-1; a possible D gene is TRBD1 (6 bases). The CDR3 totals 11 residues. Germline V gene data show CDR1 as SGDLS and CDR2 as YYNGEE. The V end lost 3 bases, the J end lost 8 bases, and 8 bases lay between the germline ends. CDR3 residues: CASSGGQEAFF. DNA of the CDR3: TGTGCCAGCAGCGGTGGACAGGAAGCTTTCTTT.

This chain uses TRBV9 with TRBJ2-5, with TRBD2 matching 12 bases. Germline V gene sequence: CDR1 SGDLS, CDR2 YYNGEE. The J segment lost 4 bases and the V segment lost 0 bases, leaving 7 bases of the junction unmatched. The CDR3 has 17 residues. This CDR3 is CASSVGGGLAGRETQYF. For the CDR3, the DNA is TGTGCCAGCAGCGTAGGGGGCGGACTAGCGGGGCGAGAGACCCAGTACTTC.

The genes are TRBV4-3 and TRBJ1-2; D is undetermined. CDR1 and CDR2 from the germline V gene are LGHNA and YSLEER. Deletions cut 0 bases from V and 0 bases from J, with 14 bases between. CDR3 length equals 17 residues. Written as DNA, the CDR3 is TGCGCCAGCAGCCAAGATTTCGAGCCGGTAGCTAACTATGGCTACACCTTC. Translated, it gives CASSQDFEPVANYGYTF.

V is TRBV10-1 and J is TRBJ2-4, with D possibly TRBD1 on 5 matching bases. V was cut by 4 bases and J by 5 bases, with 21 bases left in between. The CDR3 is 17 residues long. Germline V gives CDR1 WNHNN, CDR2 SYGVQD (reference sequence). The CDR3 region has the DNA TGCGCCAGCAGTGCCCTGGATGGTAGGGGTTCCCAAAACATTCAGTACTTC. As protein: CASSALDGRGSQNIQYF.

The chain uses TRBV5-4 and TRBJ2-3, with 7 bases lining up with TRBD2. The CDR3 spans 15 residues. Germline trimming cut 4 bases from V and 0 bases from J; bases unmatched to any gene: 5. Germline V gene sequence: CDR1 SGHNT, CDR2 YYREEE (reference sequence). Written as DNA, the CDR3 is TGTGCCAGCAGCGGTGGACTAGGTAGCACAGATACGCAGTATTTT. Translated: CASSGGLGSTDTQYF.